This TCR beta chain was sequenced for a study of T cells after yellow fever vaccination. This clonotype was observed at least ten times. The antigen is unknown. Germline trimming cut 2 bases from V and 2 bases from J; bases unmatched to any gene: 3. Germline V gene lookup returns CDR1 SEHNR and CDR2 FQNEAQ (reference sequence). The CDR3 has 15 residues. Study results and limitations: Researchers noted that a small share of clonotypes showed up in both CD4 and CD8 compartments. Highly abundant clonotypes carried over from the bulk population could end up in FACS-sorted repertoires as contaminants. Boosting was followed by the reappearance of most primary-vaccination clones (roughly 95% CD4, around 91% CD8).

Production of TCR cDNA was by 5'RACE template switching, which also added a universal primer site and UMIs. TCRdb re-called the 5' RACE reads with MiXCR, one entry per CDR3 protein. The sample shows about 210,000 distinct CDR3 sequences, about 7% of them seen only once. The origin of this receptor is a man younger than 45 who received the YFV17D yellow fever vaccine. The sample consisted of CD4+ T cells sorted from PBMCs, taken on the day of the yellow fever booster vaccination. This chain uses TRBV7-9 with TRBJ2-5; TRBD2 matches at 9 bases. The CDR3 DNA follows: TGTGCCAGCAGCTTATATAGCGGGAGACAAGAGACCCAGTACTTC. Its translation is CASSLYSGRQETQYF.